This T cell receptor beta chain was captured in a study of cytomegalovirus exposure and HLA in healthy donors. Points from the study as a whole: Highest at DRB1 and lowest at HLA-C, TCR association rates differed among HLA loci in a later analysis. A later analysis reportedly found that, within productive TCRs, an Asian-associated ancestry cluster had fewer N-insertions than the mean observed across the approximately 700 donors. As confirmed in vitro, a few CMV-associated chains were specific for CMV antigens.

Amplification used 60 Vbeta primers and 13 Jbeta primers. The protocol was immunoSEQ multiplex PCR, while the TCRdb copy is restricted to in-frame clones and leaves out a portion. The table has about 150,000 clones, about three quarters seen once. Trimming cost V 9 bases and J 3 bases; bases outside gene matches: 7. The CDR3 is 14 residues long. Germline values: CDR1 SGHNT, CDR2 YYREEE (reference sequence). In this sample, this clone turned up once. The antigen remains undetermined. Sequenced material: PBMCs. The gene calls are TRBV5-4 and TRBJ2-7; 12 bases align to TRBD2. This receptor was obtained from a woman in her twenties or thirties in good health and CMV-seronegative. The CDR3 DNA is TGTGCCACTTCTAGCGGGGGGGTAAGCTACGAGCAGTACTTC. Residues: CATSSGGVSYEQYF.